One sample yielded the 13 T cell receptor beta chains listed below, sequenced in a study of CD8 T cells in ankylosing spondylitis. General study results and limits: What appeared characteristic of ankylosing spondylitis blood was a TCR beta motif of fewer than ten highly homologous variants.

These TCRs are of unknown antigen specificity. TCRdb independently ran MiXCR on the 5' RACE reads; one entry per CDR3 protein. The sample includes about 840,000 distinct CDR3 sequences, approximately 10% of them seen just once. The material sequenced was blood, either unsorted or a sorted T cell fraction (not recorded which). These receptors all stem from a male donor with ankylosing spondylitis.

In DNA, the CDR3 is TGCAGTGCTATGATGAACAGAGTCGTGTCCTACGAGCAGTACTTC. Translation: CSAMMNRVVSYEQYF. The chain employs TRBV20-1 and TRBJ2-7; D unresolved. V lost 4 bases, J lost 1 base, and 17 bases lay in between. The CDR3 is made up of 15 amino acids. Germline CDR1 is DFQATT and CDR2 is SNEGSKA (reference sequence).

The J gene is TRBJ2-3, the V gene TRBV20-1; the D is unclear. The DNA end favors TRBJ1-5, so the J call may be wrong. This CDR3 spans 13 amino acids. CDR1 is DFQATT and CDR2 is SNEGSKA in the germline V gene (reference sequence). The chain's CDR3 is CSARDPSTDTQHF. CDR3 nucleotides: TGCAGTGCTAGAGATCCGTCCACAGATACGCAGCATTTT.

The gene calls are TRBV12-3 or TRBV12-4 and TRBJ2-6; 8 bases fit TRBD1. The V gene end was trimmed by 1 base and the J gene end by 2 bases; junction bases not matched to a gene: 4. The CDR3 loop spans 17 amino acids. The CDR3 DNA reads TGTGCCAGCAGTTTAGGACAGGGGTTAGCTGGGGCCAACGTCCTGACTTTC. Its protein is CASSLGQGLAGANVLTF.

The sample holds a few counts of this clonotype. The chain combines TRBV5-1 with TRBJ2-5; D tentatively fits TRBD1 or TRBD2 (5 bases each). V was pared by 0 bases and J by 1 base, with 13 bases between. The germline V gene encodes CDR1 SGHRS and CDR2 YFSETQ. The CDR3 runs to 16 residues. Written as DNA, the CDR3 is TGCGCCAGCAGCTTGGGAATACTAGGGACCCAAGAGACCCAGTACTTC. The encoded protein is CASSLGILGTQETQYF.

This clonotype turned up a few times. The CDR3 bases are TGTGCCAGCAGCGCCACGACGAACACTGAAGCTTTCTTT. This encodes CASSATTNTEAFF. The rearrangement joins TRBV9 to TRBJ1-1; D is uncertain. CDR1 and CDR2 (germline): SGDLS, YYNGEE. The V end was cut by 3 bases, the J end by 1 base, with 7 bases between. CDR3 length: 13 amino acids.

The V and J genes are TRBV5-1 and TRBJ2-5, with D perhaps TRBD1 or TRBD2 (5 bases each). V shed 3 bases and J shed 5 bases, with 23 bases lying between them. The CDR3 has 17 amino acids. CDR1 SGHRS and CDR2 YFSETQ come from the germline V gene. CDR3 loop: CASSYSSGTPERETQYF. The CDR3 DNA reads TGCGCCAGCAGCTACAGCTCCGGGACCCCCGAGCGGGAGACCCAGTACTTC.

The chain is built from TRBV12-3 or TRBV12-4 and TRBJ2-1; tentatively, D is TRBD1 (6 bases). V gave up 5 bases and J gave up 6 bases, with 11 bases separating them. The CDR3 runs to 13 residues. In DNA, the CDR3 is TGTGCCAGCAGTACCCGCAGGGGCAATGAGCAGTTCTTC. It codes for CASSTRRGNEQFF.

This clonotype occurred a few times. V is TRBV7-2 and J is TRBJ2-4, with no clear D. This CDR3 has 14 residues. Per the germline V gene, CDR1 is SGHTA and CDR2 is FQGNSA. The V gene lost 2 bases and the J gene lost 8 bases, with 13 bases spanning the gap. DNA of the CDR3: TGTGCCAGCAGCTTACGCAGGTCCGTAGACATTCAGTACTTC. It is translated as CASSLRRSVDIQYF.

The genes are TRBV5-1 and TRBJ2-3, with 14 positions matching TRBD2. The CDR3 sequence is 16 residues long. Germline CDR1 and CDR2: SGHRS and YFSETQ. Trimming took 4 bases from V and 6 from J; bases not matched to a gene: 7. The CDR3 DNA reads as TGCGCCAGCAGCAGGGGACTAGCGGGAGTATATGATACGCAGTATTTT. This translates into CASSRGLAGVYDTQYF.

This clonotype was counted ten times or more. For the CDR3, the DNA is TGTGCCATCAGTGAGTTTAAGCGGGAGGGCAGGAATGAGCAGTTCTTC. This translates into CAISEFKREGRNEQFF. The chain combines TRBV10-3 with TRBJ2-1, with 10 bases matching TRBD2. The CDR3 covers 16 residues. The V gene's germline CDR1 is ENHRY and CDR2 SYGVKD. V lost 1 base, J lost 7 bases, and 7 bases stayed unmatched.

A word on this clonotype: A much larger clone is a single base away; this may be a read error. DNA for the CDR3: TGTGCCAGCAGCGGGACAGAGAACTATGGCTACACCTTC. It codes for CASSGTENYGYTF. This chain joins TRBV9 and TRBJ1-2; a weak D match, TRBD1 (6 bases). CDR1 and CDR2 (germline): SGDLS, YYNGEE. The CDR3 is made up of 13 amino acids. V was shortened by 3 bases and J by 2 bases, with 8 bases between the two germline ends. The full variable domain, in which reference TRBV9 and TRBJ1-2 provide the parts outside the CDR3, is DSGVTQTPKHLITATGQRVTLRCSPRSGDLSVYWYQQSLDQGLQFLIQYYNGEERAKGNILERFSAQQFPDLHSELNLSSLELGDSALYFCASSGTENYGYTFGSGTRLTVV.

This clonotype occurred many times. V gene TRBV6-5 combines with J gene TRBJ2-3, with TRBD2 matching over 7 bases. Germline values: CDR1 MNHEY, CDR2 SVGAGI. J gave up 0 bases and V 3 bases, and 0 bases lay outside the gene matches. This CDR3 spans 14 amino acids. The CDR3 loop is CASSYSGSTDTQYF. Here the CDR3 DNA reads TGTGCCAGCAGTTATAGCGGGAGCACAGATACGCAGTATTTT.

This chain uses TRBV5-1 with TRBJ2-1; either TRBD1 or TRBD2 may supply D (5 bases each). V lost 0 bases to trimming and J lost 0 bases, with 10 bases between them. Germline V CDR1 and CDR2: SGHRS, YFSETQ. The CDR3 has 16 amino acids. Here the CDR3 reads CASSLDRGASYNEQFF. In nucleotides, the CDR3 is TGCGCCAGCAGCTTGGATCGAGGGGCCTCCTACAATGAGCAGTTCTTC.